This entry lists 5 T cell receptor beta chains sequenced from one sample in a study of identical twins (dated by TCRdb to the mid-2010s). Libraries came from 5' RACE. Data came from an Illumina HiSeq 2000. TCRdb itself trimmed the public reads at Q25 with fastp, ran MiXCR and retained productive beta chains. Here each entry gathers all rows of one CDR3 protein and keeps the most common genes and DNA. Present in this sample are around 500,000 distinct CDR3 sequences, 12% to 15% of which were seen just once. The ten largest clones capture approximately 0.52% of the sample. These data were also reused for a study on yellow fever vaccine responses in identical twins.

Sample: CD4+ T cells sorted from blood. These receptors were taken from a woman under 30 in good health.

The table lists this clonotype with many counts. V and J are TRBV7-9 and TRBJ2-5; perhaps TRBD2 as D (7 bases). The V and J ends lost 3 bases and 4 bases respectively, with 15 bases between them. The CDR3 runs to 15 residues. Germline V gene sequence: CDR1 SEHNR, CDR2 FQNEAQ (reference sequence). The CDR3 loop is CASSFWWGGPETQYF. CDR3 sequence (DNA): TGTGCCAGCAGCTTCTGGTGGGGGGGCCCAGAGACCCAGTACTTC. Looking up the rest from reference TRBV7-9 and TRBJ2-5 gives the full variable domain: DTGVSQNPRHKITKRGQNVTFRCDPISEHNRLYWYRQTLGQGPEFLTYFQNEAQLEKSRLLSDRFSAERPKGSFSTLEIQRTEQGDSAMYLCASSFWWGGPETQYFGPGTRLLVL.

The J gene is TRBJ2-1, the V gene TRBV7-9; TRBD2 is a possible D gene (6 bases). The CDR3 consists of 13 residues. The V end was cut by 5 bases, the J end by 6 bases, with 11 bases between. Germline CDR1 and CDR2: SEHNR and FQNEAQ (reference sequence). The CDR3 is CASSRDLVNEQFF. The CDR3 DNA is TGTGCCAGCAGCCGGGACTTGGTCAATGAGCAGTTCTTC.

This clonotype was seen a few times. The chain is built from TRBV28 and TRBJ1-1, with D perhaps matching TRBD1 (5 bases). The V and J ends lost 6 bases and 1 base respectively, with 15 bases between them. The CDR3 is 15 amino acids. The germline V gene has CDR1 MDHEN and CDR2 SYDVKM. DNA for the CDR3: TGTGCCAGCAGATCCCCAACGGGGCGGAACACTGAAGCTTTCTTT. Amino acid sequence: CASRSPTGRNTEAFF.

This chain links TRBV10-2 with TRBJ2-1; D uncertain. This CDR3 comprises 15 residues. Germline loops: CDR1 WSHSY, CDR2 SAAADI. Deletions cut 1 base from V and 0 bases from J, with 7 bases between. CDR3 region: CASSELASSYNEQFF. In DNA form, the CDR3 reads TGCGCCAGCAGTGAGTTGGCGAGCTCCTACAATGAGCAGTTCTTC.

This chain links TRBV9 with TRBJ2-2; possible D gene TRBD1, 5 bases. The CDR3 runs 13 residues. The germline gives CDR1 SGDLS, CDR2 YYNGEE. The V and J ends lost 3 bases and 3 bases respectively, with 6 bases between them. For the CDR3, the DNA is TGTGCCAGCAGCGAGACAGACACCGGGGAGCTGTTTTTT. This codes for CASSETDTGELFF.